These 20 T cell receptor beta chains were sequenced from one sample in a study of shared clonotypes between healthy human individuals. Profiling relied on immunoSEQ multiplex PCR, and the TCRdb table lists in-frame clones only, not all of them. The data show about 110,000 clones, with approximately 65% seen just once and approximately 25% held by the top ten. The sample taken for sequencing was memory CD8+ T cells sorted from blood. Subset: CD45RO+ cells pooled with CCR7-negative TemRA cells. These receptor sequences come from a woman aged 30 to 39 in good health.

The DNA for the CDR3 is TGTGCCAGCAGCGTTAGTCCAGCCTACGAGCAGTACTTC. It yields the protein CASSVSPAYEQYF. The rearrangement uses TRBV9 and TRBJ2-7; no firm D call. V was clipped by 2 bases and J by 2 bases, with 8 bases between them. Germline V gene data show CDR1 as SGDLS and CDR2 as YYNGEE. The CDR3 consists of 13 residues.

This clone was seen many times. The same CDR3 can be traced to other DNA sequences in this sample. The rearrangement joins TRBV7-9 to TRBJ1-1; D remains unclear. V lost 5 bases to trimming and J lost 1 base, with 11 bases between them. This CDR3 region has 14 residues. Germline lookup yields CDR1 SEHNR and CDR2 FQNEAQ (reference sequence). The CDR3 DNA follows: TGTGCCAGCAGCCTAGTCGAGGGGAACACTGAAGCTTTCTTT. This translates into CASSLVEGNTEAFF.

The gene calls are TRBV9 and TRBJ2-2; D gene unclear. The CDR3 extends over 17 amino acids. V shed 1 base and J shed 0 bases, with 13 bases lying between them. Germline CDR1 reads SGDLS; CDR2 reads YYNGEE. The CDR3 loop reads CASSVSAGKANTGELFF. The CDR3 nucleotides are TGTGCCAGCAGCGTATCCGCAGGCAAAGCGAACACCGGGGAGCTGTTTTTT.

The genes are TRBV28 and TRBJ1-2, with 7 bases matching TRBD1. V dropped 4 bases and J dropped 1; count of bases not matched to a gene: 6. Per the germline V gene, CDR1 is MDHEN and CDR2 is SYDVKM. This CDR3 spans 15 amino acids. The DNA for the CDR3 is TGTGCCAGCAGTTCATGGGACAGAAATAACTATGGCTACACCTTC. It yields the protein CASSSWDRNNYGYTF.

The chain has TRBV6-5 and TRBJ1-5, with 7 positions matching TRBD1. The germline CDR1 and CDR2 sequences are MNHEY and SVGAGI. Trimming took 3 bases from V and 6 from J; bases not matched to a gene: 8. CDR3 length: 15 residues. The CDR3 DNA reads TGTGCCAGCAGTTATGGGACAGATACGGGTCAGCCCCAGCATTTT. This sequence encodes CASSYGTDTGQPQHF.

The J gene is TRBJ2-6, the V gene TRBV4-1; D might be TRBD1 (5 bases). The CDR3 sequence is 20 residues long. Deletions cut 2 bases from V and 3 bases from J, with 23 bases between. Germline V gene lookup returns CDR1 MGHRA and CDR2 YSYEKL. The DNA for the CDR3 is TGCGCCAGCAGCCAAAGGCTGATACGGCCAGGGTCAGGTGGGGCCAACGTCCTGACTTTC. Its protein is CASSQRLIRPGSGGANVLTF.

As DNA, the CDR3 is TGTGCCAGCAGCGAGCAGGTCGCCTCCTACGAGCAGTACTTC. This codes for CASSEQVASYEQYF. The chain uses TRBV9 and TRBJ2-7; D is ambiguous. This CDR3 is built from 14 residues. In germline, CDR1 is SGDLS, CDR2 YYNGEE. The V and J ends lost 3 bases and 0 bases respectively, with 10 bases between them. Supplemented by reference TRBV9 and TRBJ2-7, the full variable domain reads DSGVTQTPKHLITATGQRVTLRCSPRSGDLSVYWYQQSLDQGLQFLIQYYNGEERAKGNILERFSAQQFPDLHSELNLSSLELGDSALYFCASSEQVASYEQYFGPGTRLTVT.

This sequence joins TRBV7-6 and TRBJ2-1; 9 positions match TRBD2. There are 14 residues in the CDR3. V lost 4 bases to trimming and J lost 4 bases; unmatched junction nucleotides: 2. The germline CDR1 and CDR2 sequences are SGHVS and FNYEAQ. The DNA of the CDR3 is TGTGCCAGCAGCTCTAGCGGGGTGTACAATGAGCAGTTCTTC. Residues: CASSSSGVYNEQFF.

The chain employs TRBV28 and TRBJ2-1; D gene uncertain. The CDR3 contains 11 residues. With 9 bases removed from V and 0 bases from J, the gap between germline ends came to 3 bases. Germline V gene lookup returns CDR1 MDHEN and CDR2 SYDVKM. The CDR3 reads CASSSYNEQFF. CDR3 in DNA: TGTGCCAGTTCCTCCTACAATGAGCAGTTCTTC.

The CDR3 is CASQPPGTRFGTDTQYF. CDR3 DNA sequence: TGCGCCAGCCAGCCTCCCGGAACTCGCTTTGGCACAGATACGCAGTATTTT. This chain links TRBV4-1 with TRBJ2-3; D is uncertain. This CDR3 has 17 residues. The ends were cut back, 8 bases at V and 1 base at J, with 22 bases in the middle. Germline V gene sequence: CDR1 MGHRA, CDR2 YSYEKL.

This clone has only a few counts. The chain employs TRBV11-2 and TRBJ2-7; TRBD2 matches at 11 bases. J lost 2 bases, V lost 1 base, and 1 base had no gene match. Germline assignment: CDR1 SGHAT and CDR2 FQNNGV. CDR3 size: 15 residues. The DNA for the CDR3 is TGTGCCAGCAGCTTAGCTAGCGGGAGGACCTACGAGCAGTACTTC. This sequence encodes CASSLASGRTYEQYF.

This clone came up many times. This rearrangement joins TRBV13 to TRBJ1-3, with D possibly matching TRBD1 (6 bases). Trimming shortened V by 1 base and J by 0 bases, and 7 bases separated the two germline ends. Per the germline V gene, CDR1 is PRHDT and CDR2 is FYEKMQ (reference sequence). There are 15 residues in the CDR3. CDR3 coding DNA: TGTGCCAGCAGCTTAGAGGGGGTCTCTGGAAACACCATATATTTT. Residues: CASSLEGVSGNTIYF.

The chain combines TRBV5-1 with TRBJ2-1, with 7 bases fitting TRBD2. Germline lookup yields CDR1 SGHRS and CDR2 YFSETQ. V shed 4 bases, J shed 7 bases, and the junction held 8 bases outside the gene matches. The CDR3 length is 14 residues. The CDR3 loop reads CASSGTGTTNEQFF. The DNA for the CDR3 is TGCGCCAGCAGCGGGACCGGGACTACAAATGAGCAGTTCTTC.

This clone was counted ten times or more. The chain combines TRBV6-1 with TRBJ2-3; the D gene is possibly TRBD1 (7 bases). In germline, CDR1 is MNHNS, CDR2 SASEGT. CDR3 size: 13 residues. V was trimmed by 10 bases and J by 5 bases, leaving 16 bases between them. CDR3 sequence reads: CATGAGQVDTQYF. In DNA, the CDR3 is TGTGCCACGGGGGCAGGACAGGTAGATACGCAGTATTTT.

This clone was counted ten times or more. V gene TRBV6-1 combines with J gene TRBJ1-5; no clear D. V was trimmed by 8 bases and J by 0 bases, leaving 14 bases between them. CDR1 and CDR2 (germline): MNHNS, SASEGT. The length of the CDR3 is 15 residues. The CDR3 here is CASRSSILSNQPQHF. The CDR3 DNA is TGTGCCAGCCGTTCAAGTATCCTTAGCAATCAGCCCCAGCATTTT.

This clone was seen only a few times. V usage is TRBV5-1 and J usage is TRBJ2-2, with D uncertain. Germline assignment: CDR1 SGHRS and CDR2 YFSETQ. V was cut by 0 bases and J by 7 bases, with 4 bases left in between. The CDR3 runs to 12 residues. The CDR3 is CASSLVVGELFF. As DNA, the CDR3 is TGCGCCAGCAGCTTGGTTGTCGGGGAGCTGTTTTTT.

The gene calls are TRBV7-2 and TRBJ1-1, with D unresolved. Per the germline V gene, CDR1 is SGHTA and CDR2 is FQGNSA. V lost 2 bases and J 0 bases, leaving 19 bases between the germline ends. This CDR3 comprises 18 residues. CDR3 in DNA: TGTGCCAGCAGCTTAACCCCTCTCCTGACCCGTATGAACACTGAAGCTTTCTTT. Protein product: CASSLTPLLTRMNTEAFF.

This chain's CDR3 is CASSRGRANEKLFF. The CDR3 nucleotides are TGTGCCAGCAGCCGGGGGCGCGCGAATGAAAAACTGTTTTTT. The chain couples TRBV7-2 to TRBJ1-4, with a weak D call TRBD1 (6 bases). The CDR3 covers 14 residues. Germline values: CDR1 SGHTA, CDR2 FQGNSA. V lost 5 bases, J lost 5 bases, and 12 bases lay in between. The full variable domain, its missing parts supplied by reference TRBV7-2 and TRBJ1-4, is GAGVSQSPSNKVTEKGKDVELRCDPISGHTALYWYRQSLGQGLEFLIYFQGNSAPDKSGLPSDRFSAERTGGSVSTLTIQRTQQEDSAVYLCASSRGRANEKLFFGSGTQLSVL.

This clone was recorded once. The chain combines TRBV7-6 with TRBJ1-4, with D possibly matching TRBD1 (6 bases). Germline V gene lookup returns CDR1 SGHVS and CDR2 FNYEAQ. V was shortened by 4 bases and J by 1 base, with 13 bases between the two germline ends. This CDR3 has 16 residues. CDR3 region: CASSYNRAQTNEKLFF. The CDR3 nucleotides read TGTGCCAGCAGCTATAACAGGGCGCAAACTAATGAAAAACTGTTTTTT.

The J gene is TRBJ2-7, the V gene TRBV6-1, with D tentatively TRBD2 (6 bases). The CDR3 has 14 residues. CDR1 and CDR2 from the germline V gene are MNHNS and SASEGT. V was cut by 2 bases and J by 6 bases, with 14 bases left in between. This CDR3 is CASSETGEIREQYF. The CDR3 DNA sequence: TGTGCCAGCAGTGAAACGGGAGAAATCCGCGAGCAGTACTTC.